These 28 T cell receptor beta chains were all obtained from the same sample, sequenced in a study of beta chain features in type 1 diabetes. The antigens for these receptors are not known. Reverse transcribing all isolated RNA meant expressed TCRB transcripts were sequenced. Sequencing was performed with immunoSEQ multiplex PCR; in TCRdb, only in-frame clones are kept and a portion is missing. The sample carries about 740,000 clones, about an eighth recorded once. Notes on the study in general: Type 1 diabetes patients had moderately but significantly shorter TCRB CDR3s in all four CD4+ subsets.

Sequencing input: naive CD4+ T cells from blood. Receptors originate from a man aged 18 to 30 with type 1 diabetes.

The V gene is TRBV27, the J gene TRBJ1-2; 9 bases are a match to TRBD1. The CDR3 sequence is 14 residues long. The V gene's germline CDR1 is MNHEY and CDR2 SMNVEV (reference sequence). The junction had 7 bases not matched to a gene; V was cut back by 5 bases and J by 6 bases. The CDR3 DNA sequence: TGTGCCAGCAGTATAAATACAGGGGGCCATGGCTACACCTTC. Residues: CASSINTGGHGYTF.

The sample holds a few counts of this clone. This chain connects TRBV7-2 to TRBJ2-7, with TRBD2 as a possible D gene (5 bases). The V end was cut by 1 base, the J end by 4 bases, with 14 bases between. CDR3 length: 15 amino acids. From germline, CDR1 is SGHTA and CDR2 FQGNSA. CDR3 residues: CASSLGDRRAYEQYF. The CDR3 DNA sequence: TGTGCCAGCAGCTTAGGAGATAGGCGGGCATACGAGCAGTACTTC.

This clone was recorded a few times. This rearrangement joins TRBV28 to TRBJ2-1; no definite D call. Germline CDR1 reads MDHEN; CDR2 reads SYDVKM. V lost 3 bases to trimming and J lost 12 bases, with 9 bases between them. The CDR3 totals 11 residues. CDR3 DNA sequence: TGTGCCAGCAGTTTGGTAGACCTGCAGTTCTTC. It specifies CASSLVDLQFF.

The V call is TRBV9, the J call TRBJ2-1; 13 nucleotides line up with TRBD2. This CDR3 is 16 amino acids long. Germline V lookup: CDR1 SGDLS, CDR2 YYNGEE. With V trimmed by 2 bases and J by 7 bases, 6 bases remained unmatched. The CDR3 DNA reads as TGTGCCAGCAGCGTGACCGGGACTAGCGGGGCAAATGAGCAGTTCTTC. Its translation: CASSVTGTSGANEQFF.

The table lists this clone with a few counts. The CDR3 nucleotides read TGTGCCAGTGGGGGATGGCGTGAAAAACTGTTTTTT. This sequence encodes CASGGWREKLFF. The chain combines TRBV28 with TRBJ1-4; D possibly corresponds to TRBD1 (5 bases). CDR1 and CDR2 from the germline V gene are MDHEN and SYDVKM. The CDR3 sequence is 12 residues long. V gave up 9 bases and J gave up 7 bases, with 12 bases separating them.

This clone has a handful of counts. J is TRBJ2-2 and V is TRBV2; perhaps TRBD1 as D (5 bases). CDR1 is SNHLY and CDR2 is FYNNEI in the germline V gene. The V and J ends lost 3 bases and 6 bases respectively, with 11 bases between them. This CDR3 region has 14 residues. The CDR3 region is CASSENWGPGELFF. The CDR3 coding sequence is TGTGCCAGCAGTGAGAACTGGGGCCCCGGGGAGCTGTTTTTT.

This clone appeared a few times. CDR3 region: CASSARDRGEQYF. The CDR3 coding sequence is TGTGCCAGCAGCGCCCGGGACAGGGGGGAGCAGTACTTC. The V gene is TRBV6-5, the J gene TRBJ2-7, with 11 positions matching TRBD1. Trimming cost V 6 bases and J 7 bases; bases outside gene matches: 5. Germline V CDR1 and CDR2: MNHEY, SVGAGI. This CDR3 region has 13 residues.

This chain uses TRBV2 with TRBJ1-6, with D hard to call. This CDR3 contains 14 residues. Germline assignment: CDR1 SNHLY and CDR2 FYNNEI. Between the trimmed V and J ends, which lost 7 bases and 6 bases, there was a span of 13 bases. CDR3 sequence reads: CASTPDSLNSPLHF. CDR3 bases: TGTGCCAGCACTCCGGACTCGCTTAATTCACCCCTCCACTTT.

About this clone: A much larger clone differs from this one at a single base, so this may be a read error. The chain links TRBV28 to TRBJ2-5; D not certain. CDR1 is MDHEN and CDR2 is SYDVKM in the germline V gene. Between the trimmed V and J ends, which lost 4 bases and 4 bases, there was a span of 4 bases. CDR3 length: 11 amino acids. In DNA form, the CDR3 reads TGTGCCAGCAGTTGGGGAGAGACCCAGTACTTC. Protein product: CASSWGETQYF.

This clone came up a few times. The chain combines TRBV14 with TRBJ2-5; the D is unclear. Germline V gene lookup returns CDR1 SGHDN and CDR2 FVKESK. This CDR3 spans 11 amino acids. The ends were cut back, 5 bases at V and 0 bases at J, with 1 base in the middle. The CDR3 nucleotides read TGTGCCAGCAGCAACCAAGAGACCCAGTACTTC. Its translation is CASSNQETQYF.

This sequence joins TRBV7-2 and TRBJ2-1; 10 bases map to TRBD1. CDR1 SGHTA and CDR2 FQGNSA come from the germline V gene. The CDR3 sequence is 16 residues long. With 3 bases clipped from V and 3 bases from J, the junction kept 5 bases outside the gene matches. The CDR3, as DNA: TGTGCCAGCAGCTTGGGGACAGGGGCTTTCTACAATGAGCAGTTCTTC. Its translation is CASSLGTGAFYNEQFF.

CDR3 loop: CASSGDGHRSYNEQFF. For the CDR3, the DNA is TGTGCCAGCAGCGGGGACGGTCACCGGTCCTACAATGAGCAGTTCTTC. This chain joins TRBV7-9 and TRBJ2-1, with D perhaps being TRBD1 or TRBD2 (5 bases each). Trimming removed 5 bases at V and 1 base at J, with 15 bases between. CDR3 size: 16 residues. Germline V gene sequence: CDR1 SEHNR, CDR2 FQNEAQ (reference sequence).

The rearrangement uses TRBV5-1 and TRBJ2-3, with TRBD2 identical over 14 bases. The length of the CDR3 is 16 residues. Unmatched junction bases numbered 7, after V lost 4 bases and J lost 6 bases. Germline V CDR1 and CDR2: SGHRS, YFSETQ. The DNA for the CDR3 is TGCGCCAGCAGCACGGGACTAGCGGGGGAGCTGGATACGCAGTATTTT. Translating gives CASSTGLAGELDTQYF.

This clone came up a few times. V gene TRBV29-1 combines with J gene TRBJ1-1, with D uncertain. CDR3 length: 12 residues. Germline loops: CDR1 SQVTM, CDR2 ANQGSEA. Deletions cut 7 bases from V and 1 base from J, with 10 bases between. The CDR3 loop reads CSGITQNTEAFF. The CDR3 DNA is TGCAGCGGGATAACACAGAACACTGAAGCTTTCTTT.

The chain joins TRBV5-1 to TRBJ2-1; D is ambiguous. This CDR3 is 17 amino acids long. V lost 4 bases and J 4 bases, leaving 21 bases between the germline ends. Germline V lookup: CDR1 SGHRS, CDR2 YFSETQ. CDR3 protein: CASSPSWTPPTYNEQFF. The CDR3 region has the DNA TGCGCCAGCAGCCCCTCCTGGACCCCGCCAACGTACAATGAGCAGTTCTTC.

J is TRBJ2-5 and V is TRBV30, with a possible D match to TRBD1 (7 bases). Looked up from germline, CDR1 is GTSNPN and CDR2 is SVGIG (reference sequence). The V and J ends lost 8 bases and 2 bases respectively, with 15 bases between them. The CDR3 sequence is 13 residues long. The CDR3 loop reads CAGGTVFQETQYF. The CDR3 DNA sequence: TGTGCCGGGGGGACAGTGTTTCAAGAGACCCAGTACTTC.

This chain's CDR3 is CASSGTSGGNEQFF. CDR3 DNA: TGTGCCAGCAGCGGGACTAGCGGGGGGAATGAGCAGTTCTTC. The gene calls are TRBV9 and TRBJ2-1; TRBD2 aligns across 14 bases. Germline CDR1 reads SGDLS; CDR2 reads YYNGEE. The CDR3 is made up of 14 amino acids. V lost 3 bases, J lost 7 bases, and 0 bases stayed unmatched.

The table lists this clone with a few counts. This sequence joins TRBV25-1 and TRBJ2-2; TRBD1 matches at 10 bases. The CDR3 length is 17 residues. The germline CDR1 and CDR2 sequences are MGHDK and SYGVNS. The trim removed 4 bases at V and 3 bases at J, leaving 8 bases unmatched. The CDR3 spells CASSALPGQGHTGELFF. CDR3 nucleotides: TGTGCCAGCAGTGCCCTACCGGGACAGGGGCACACCGGGGAGCTGTTTTTT.

A few counts support this clone. The chain recombines TRBV27 with TRBJ2-4; perhaps TRBD2 as D (5 bases). Per the germline V gene, CDR1 is MNHEY and CDR2 is SMNVEV (reference sequence). Trimming stripped 4 bases from V and 4 bases from J, with 20 bases between. CDR3 length: 17 amino acids. CDR3 DNA sequence: TGTGCCAGCAGTTCCCGGGCGGAGGCCTTAGCAAAAAACATTCAGTACTTC. It specifies CASSSRAEALAKNIQYF.

A few counts support this clone. J is TRBJ1-5 and V is TRBV10-3, with D perhaps matching TRBD1 (5 bases). V was trimmed by 2 bases and J by 9 bases, leaving 20 bases between them. CDR3 length equals 16 residues. The germline V gene has CDR1 ENHRY and CDR2 SYGVKD. The CDR3 sequence is CAISEASGAPVRPQHF. The DNA for the CDR3 is TGTGCCATCAGTGAGGCCTCCGGGGCGCCTGTTCGGCCCCAGCATTTT.

This clone was counted between two and nine times. This chain links TRBV7-9 with TRBJ1-2; possibly TRBD1 for D (5 bases). The CDR3 has 13 amino acids. Trimming took off 1 base at V and 4 bases at J, with 7 bases between the two ends. Germline CDR1 reads SEHNR; CDR2 reads FQNEAQ (reference sequence). CDR3 nucleotide sequence: TGTGCCAGCAGCTTAGGACAGATCTATGGCTACACCTTC. Translating gives CASSLGQIYGYTF.

There are a few counts of this clone. This chain connects TRBV5-1 to TRBJ2-3, with D unresolved. Trimming cost V 4 bases and J 4 bases, with 7 bases left between them. This CDR3 contains 12 residues. Germline V gene data show CDR1 as SGHRS and CDR2 as YFSETQ. The CDR3 region is CASSVSADTQYF. The CDR3 DNA is TGCGCCAGCAGCGTATCGGCAGATACGCAGTATTTT.

The rearrangement joins TRBV5-1 to TRBJ2-3; D is possibly TRBD2 (5 bases). CDR3 length: 17 amino acids. CDR1 and CDR2 from the germline V gene are SGHRS and YFSETQ. The V gene lost 2 bases and the J gene lost 1 base, with 17 bases spanning the gap. The CDR3 DNA follows: TGCGCCAGCAGCTTAGGCGTTGGAGCGGCCGGCACAGATACGCAGTATTTT. It yields the protein CASSLGVGAAGTDTQYF.

This rearrangement joins TRBV5-6 to TRBJ2-3, with 8 bases matching TRBD2. This CDR3 region has 13 residues. Germline-derived CDR1 and CDR2 are SGHDT and YYEEEE. V was pared by 7 bases and J by 6 bases, with 7 bases of the junction left unmatched. CDR3 protein: CASSRGGQDTQYF. The DNA of the CDR3 is TGTGCCAGCTCGCGCGGGGGGCAGGATACGCAGTATTTT.

This clone has more than one count but fewer than ten. This sample includes further DNA sequences coding for the same CDR3. The chain recombines TRBV9 with TRBJ2-2, with 12 bases identical to TRBD1. V was pared by 4 bases and J by 5 bases, with 6 bases of the junction left unmatched. The CDR3 runs 16 residues. Per germline, CDR1 SGDLS and CDR2 YYNGEE. The CDR3 DNA reads as TGTGCCAGCAGCCCACGGGACAGGGGGCCGACCGGGGAGCTGTTTTTT. Residues: CASSPRDRGPTGELFF. The entire variable domain, with the rest obtained from reference TRBV9 and TRBJ2-2, is as follows: DSGVTQTPKHLITATGQRVTLRCSPRSGDLSVYWYQQSLDQGLQFLIQYYNGEERAKGNILERFSAQQFPDLHSELNLSSLELGDSALYFCASSPRDRGPTGELFFGEGSRLTVL.

This clone has only a few counts. The chain uses TRBV7-9 and TRBJ1-1; TRBD1 aligns across 9 bases. Germline trimming cut 3 bases from V and 6 bases from J; bases unmatched to any gene: 5. Per germline, CDR1 SEHNR and CDR2 FQNEAQ (reference sequence). The CDR3 covers 14 residues. This chain's CDR3 is CASSFRDRVAEAFF. CDR3 DNA: TGTGCCAGCAGCTTCCGGGACAGGGTAGCTGAAGCTTTCTTT.

This clone was seen more than once but under ten times. The V and J genes are TRBV11-2 and TRBJ2-5; 8 bases line up with TRBD1. Germline V gene data show CDR1 as SGHAT and CDR2 as FQNNGV. The trim removed 4 bases at V and 5 bases at J, leaving 12 bases unmatched. This CDR3 spans 16 amino acids. CDR3 amino acids: CASSSRRGPEIETQYF. The CDR3 nucleotides are TGTGCCAGCAGCTCCCGCAGGGGGCCCGAAATTGAGACCCAGTACTTC.

The chain joins TRBV7-9 to TRBJ1-1; D gene ambiguous. This CDR3 contains 12 residues. Trimming left V 5 bases short and J 2 bases short, with 6 bases between. Per germline, CDR1 SEHNR and CDR2 FQNEAQ (reference sequence). The CDR3 spells CASSRDNTEAFF. The CDR3 DNA reads as TGTGCCAGCAGCCGTGATAACACTGAAGCTTTCTTT.